The 16 T cell receptor beta chains presented below share a single source sample, sequenced in a study of beta chain features in type 1 diabetes. The antigens these receptors bind are not known. As every portion of the isolated RNA was reverse transcribed, the sequencing read expressed TCRB transcripts. Libraries were prepared by immunoSEQ multiplex PCR; TCRdb keeps only in-frame clonotypes and omits some of them. The sample consists of about 170,000 clones, approximately 8.4% of them appearing once. Study-wide results and limits: For Type 1 diabetes patients, all four CD4+ subsets carried TCRB CDR3s that were moderately but significantly shorter.

The sample consisted of central memory CD4+ T cells from blood. The receptors stem from a man aged 18 to 35 with type 1 diabetes.

This clone came up a few times. The chain is built from TRBV9 and TRBJ1-1; a weak D match, TRBD1 (5 bases). V dropped 2 bases and J dropped 4 bases, with 18 bases sitting between them. The CDR3 extends over 16 amino acids. The germline V gene has CDR1 SGDLS and CDR2 YYNGEE. This chain's CDR3 is CASSVLGGGIGTEAFF. The CDR3 DNA reads TGTGCCAGCAGCGTTCTTGGCGGGGGTATTGGCACTGAAGCTTTCTTT.

The V call is TRBV25-1, the J call TRBJ2-7; 7 bases are shared with TRBD1. The CDR3 contains 13 residues. Looked up from germline, CDR1 is MGHDK and CDR2 is SYGVNS. V was pared by 3 bases and J by 6 bases, with 5 bases of the junction left unmatched. DNA of the CDR3: TGTGCCAGCAGTGATCCCAACAGGGGCGAGCAGTACTTC. Translation: CASSDPNRGEQYF.

This clone was observed a handful of times. This chain connects TRBV7-2 to TRBJ2-7; unclear D gene. Trimming cost V 4 bases and J 3 bases, with 13 bases left between them. The CDR3 is made up of 14 amino acids. The germline gives CDR1 SGHTA, CDR2 FQGNSA. CDR3 residues: CASSSTQAHYEQYF. The CDR3 DNA sequence: TGTGCCAGCAGCTCCACCCAGGCCCACTACGAGCAGTACTTC.

This clone was picked up a small number of times. The sample contains more than one DNA sequence encoding this CDR3. V and J are TRBV18 and TRBJ1-2, with a weak D call TRBD1 (5 bases). Germline CDR1 and CDR2: KGHSH and LQKENI. This CDR3 spans 13 amino acids. Between the trimmed V and J ends, which lost 3 bases and 6 bases, there was a span of 11 bases. For the CDR3, the DNA is TGTGCCAGCTCACCGGAGCAGGGAAATGGCTACACCTTC. Encoded protein: CASSPEQGNGYTF.

The chain is built from TRBV28 and TRBJ2-5; unclear D gene. Trimming left V 4 bases short and J 1 base short, with 7 bases between. This CDR3 has 13 amino acids. Germline V gene data show CDR1 as MDHEN and CDR2 as SYDVKM. The CDR3 region has the DNA TGTGCCAGCAGTTCGGGTACCCAAGAGACCCAGTACTTC. It translates to CASSSGTQETQYF.

The chain is built from TRBV4-2 and TRBJ2-7, with 8 bases fitting TRBD1. CDR3 length: 13 amino acids. V shed 4 bases and J 3 bases; nucleotides not matched to a gene: 2. Germline loops: CDR1 LGHNA, CDR2 YNFKEQ. CDR3 protein: CASSRGQGYEQYF. The DNA of the CDR3 is TGTGCCAGCAGCCGCGGACAGGGCTACGAGCAGTACTTC.

This chain connects TRBV5-4 to TRBJ2-3, with TRBD2 as a possible D gene (6 bases). Germline CDR1 and CDR2: SGHNT and YYREEE (reference sequence). The V end lost 0 bases, the J end lost 3 bases, and 14 bases lay between the germline ends. CDR3 length equals 16 residues. CDR3: CASSLGGGSRTDTQYF. CDR3 nucleotide sequence: TGTGCCAGCAGCTTGGGGGGAGGCAGCCGAACAGATACGCAGTATTTT.

This clone has more than one count but fewer than ten. The rearrangement uses TRBV5-4 and TRBJ2-5, with 7 bases identical to TRBD1. This CDR3 contains 13 residues. Germline loops: CDR1 SGHNT, CDR2 YYREEE (reference sequence). J gave up 6 bases and V 4 bases, and 6 bases lay outside the gene matches. The CDR3 protein is CASSADREKTQYF. As DNA, the CDR3 is TGTGCCAGCAGCGCCGACAGGGAAAAGACCCAGTACTTC.

A few counts support this clone. The chain couples TRBV7-2 to TRBJ2-1; no firm D call. Germline values: CDR1 SGHTA, CDR2 FQGNSA. The CDR3 totals 15 residues. The V and J ends lost 5 bases and 1 base respectively, with 12 bases between them. The CDR3 reads CASSPDISSYNEQFF. DNA for the CDR3: TGTGCCAGCAGCCCTGACATCTCGTCCTACAATGAGCAGTTCTTC.

This clone has only a few counts. One end of the junction is discordant with germline, which a read error may explain. The gene calls are TRBV6-4 and TRBJ2-6; unclear D gene. Germline V gene lookup returns CDR1 MRHNA and CDR2 SNTAGT. This CDR3 is built from 14 residues. In DNA, the CDR3 is TGTGCCATCAGTGACCACTCTGGGGCCAACGTCCTGACTTTC. Its translation: CAISDHSGANVLTF.

In this sample, this clone turned up a few times. The chain couples TRBV9 to TRBJ2-3, with D possibly TRBD1 on 5 matching bases. The CDR3 is made up of 14 amino acids. The V gene lost 2 bases and the J gene lost 2 bases, with 9 bases spanning the gap. Germline V gene sequence: CDR1 SGDLS, CDR2 YYNGEE. The DNA for the CDR3 is TGTGCCAGCAGCGTCCTGGGGCACACAGATACGCAGTATTTT. It translates to CASSVLGHTDTQYF.

This clone occurred a few times. The V and J genes are TRBV5-1 and TRBJ2-2; D is undetermined. This CDR3 is built from 14 residues. V was shortened by 0 bases and J by 1 base, with 4 bases between the two germline ends. Per the germline V gene, CDR1 is SGHRS and CDR2 is YFSETQ. CDR3 residues: CASSLDWNTGELFF. The CDR3 bases are TGCGCCAGCAGCTTGGACTGGAACACCGGGGAGCTGTTTTTT.

This clone occurred a few times. V gene TRBV29-1 combines with J gene TRBJ1-6; 7 bases are a match to TRBD1. The CDR3 contains 16 residues. The junction had 6 bases not matched to a gene; V was cut back by 0 bases and J by 4 bases. The V gene's germline CDR1 is SQVTM and CDR2 ANQGSEA. CDR3 in DNA: TGCAGCGTTGAAGATCAGGGACAGACATATAATTCACCCCTCCACTTT. Translating it yields CSVEDQGQTYNSPLHF.

The genes are TRBV28 and TRBJ1-2; no firm D call. Trimming stripped 2 bases from V and 5 bases from J, with 12 bases between. The CDR3 runs to 14 residues. Germline lookup yields CDR1 MDHEN and CDR2 SYDVKM. CDR3 amino acids: CASSLLRLRYGYTF. CDR3 DNA: TGTGCCAGCAGTTTACTCAGGTTACGGTATGGCTACACCTTC.

The V and J genes are TRBV15 and TRBJ2-1, with a possible D match to TRBD2 (6 bases). CDR1 and CDR2 from the germline V gene are LNHNV and YYDKDF (reference sequence). V was trimmed by 3 bases and J by 7 bases, leaving 16 bases between them. CDR3 size: 15 residues. The CDR3 DNA is TGTGCCACCAGCAGGGGACTTCCCGCGGAGAATGAGCAGTTCTTC. Protein: CATSRGLPAENEQFF.

There are a few counts of this clone. The chain combines TRBV5-1 with TRBJ2-1; TRBD2 is a possible D gene (6 bases). CDR1 SGHRS and CDR2 YFSETQ come from the germline V gene. The CDR3 extends over 13 amino acids. Trimming cost V 4 bases and J 6 bases, with 11 bases left between them. CDR3 sequence: CASSMGLTNEQFF. The CDR3, as DNA: TGCGCCAGCAGCATGGGACTTACCAATGAGCAGTTCTTC.